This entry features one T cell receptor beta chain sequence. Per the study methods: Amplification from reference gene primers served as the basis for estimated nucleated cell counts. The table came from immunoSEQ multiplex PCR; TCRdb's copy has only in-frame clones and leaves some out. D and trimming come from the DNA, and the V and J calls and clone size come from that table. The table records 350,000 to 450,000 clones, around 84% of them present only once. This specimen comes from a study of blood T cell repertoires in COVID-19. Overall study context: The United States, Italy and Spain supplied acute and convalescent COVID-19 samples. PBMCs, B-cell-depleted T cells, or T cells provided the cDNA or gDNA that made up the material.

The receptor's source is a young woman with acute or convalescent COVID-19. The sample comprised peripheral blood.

The CDR3 sequence: CASSTRDNEKLFF. The CDR3 DNA is TGTGCCAGTAGTACCCGGGACAACGAAAAACTGTTTTTT. J is TRBJ1-4 and V is TRBV19; tentatively, D is TRBD1 (6 bases). Trimming pared 4 bases from V and 8 bases from J, leaving 11 bases between. The CDR3 length is 13 residues. Germline lookup yields CDR1 LNHDA and CDR2 SQIVND (reference sequence).